The TCR beta chain under discussion was sequenced for a study of shared clonotypes between healthy human individuals. Overall study findings and caveats: Limitation of the genetic and exposure-history diversity represented came from the few donors. Among several donors, roughly 5.5% of naive CD4 clonotypes were found in common.

Original handling: ImmunoSEQ output lacked quality scores and full-length reads, limiting matched filtering. Data came from immunoSEQ multiplex PCR; TCRdb stores just in-frame clones and leaves some out. The V and J calls and clone size are taken from that table; D and trimming were inferred from the DNA. Of about 2.3 million clones listed, around 92% were seen once; the top ten hold around 0.35%. Concerning this clone: Its antigen remains unknown.

J lost 3 bases, V lost 6 bases, and 3 bases had no gene match. This CDR3 region has 14 residues. The V gene's germline CDR1 is LNHDA and CDR2 SQIVND (reference sequence). The origin of this receptor is a man between 18 and 29 years old in good health. Some clones in this sample may be carry-over from other donors' samples. The sample consisted of naive CD4+ T cells from PBMCs. The subset denotes: CD45RA+ positively selected. This chain links TRBV19 with TRBJ2-4, with 9 bases aligning to TRBD2. As DNA, the CDR3 is TGTGCCAGTAGCCTAGCGGGAATCAAAAACATTCAGTACTTC. Protein product: CASSLAGIKNIQYF.